A single count supports the clone carrying this T cell receptor (beta chain). The antigen is unknown. One base away lies a much larger clone, so this may be a sequencing read error. The data are from a study of blood T cells in healthy people across ages. Study-level information: Using template switching, researchers captured about one barcoded beta molecule for each two T cells. Study-level findings and limits: Naive T cell percentage by flow cytometry tracked strongly with beta diversity.

The CDR3 is 14 amino acids. CDR1 and CDR2 from the germline V gene are SGHAT and FQNNGV. Sample-barcoded 5' priming and a J-beta primer mix drove a second PCR of about 7 to 11 cycles. With 12 random nucleotides, a template-switch adaptor tagged each individual cDNA molecule. Individual samples furnished no less than 3 million CDR3-containing paired-end reads apiece. TCRdb analysed the 5' RACE reads with MiXCR anew, one entry per CDR3 protein. Of roughly 900,000 distinct CDR3 sequences detected, less than 35% appear once; the ten largest clones hold roughly 17%. J is TRBJ1-2 and V is TRBV11-2, with 7 nucleotides matching TRBD1. Sequenced material: blood. The receptor was derived from a woman of 80 years or more in good health. CDR3 protein: CANSLGGGHYGYTF. DNA for the CDR3: TGTGCCAACAGCTTAGGGGGCGGTCACTATGGCTACACCTTC.